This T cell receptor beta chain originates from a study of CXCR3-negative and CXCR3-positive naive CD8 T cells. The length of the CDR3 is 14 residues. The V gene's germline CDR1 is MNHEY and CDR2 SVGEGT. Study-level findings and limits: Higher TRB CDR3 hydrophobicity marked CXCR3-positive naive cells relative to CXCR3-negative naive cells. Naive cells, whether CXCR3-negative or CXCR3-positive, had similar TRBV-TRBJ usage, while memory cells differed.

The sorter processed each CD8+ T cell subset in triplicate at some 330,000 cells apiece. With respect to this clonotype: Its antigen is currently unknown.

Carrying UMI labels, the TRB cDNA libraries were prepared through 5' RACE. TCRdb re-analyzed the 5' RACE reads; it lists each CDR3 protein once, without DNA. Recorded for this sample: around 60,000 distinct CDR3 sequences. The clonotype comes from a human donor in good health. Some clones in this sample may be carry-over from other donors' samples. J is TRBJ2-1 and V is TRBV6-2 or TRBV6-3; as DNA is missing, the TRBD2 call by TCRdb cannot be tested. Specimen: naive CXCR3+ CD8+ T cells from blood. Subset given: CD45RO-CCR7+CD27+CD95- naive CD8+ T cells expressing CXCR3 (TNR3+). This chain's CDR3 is CASSYGGVGYEQFF.